Each of the 2 T cell receptor beta chains below was sequenced from the same sample in a study of post-analysis software for immune sequencing data (dated by TCRdb to between 2015 and 2017). The paper's findings and limits, for the study overall: Significantly higher frequencies in patients than in controls were found for roughly 5 TRBV segments, including TRBV5-6, TRBV5-1 and TRBV20-1.

These receptors' antigens are unknown. To prepare the library, PCR was applied. The instrument was an Illumina HiSeq 2500. Unique molecular identifiers were incorporated into TCR beta cDNA libraries to reduce PCR and sequencing biases. The raw public reads went through TCRdb reprocessing: fastp at Q25, MiXCR clone calling, in-frame beta chains kept. Every CDR3 protein is listed once, alongside the most common genes and DNA of its rows. This sample holds roughly 800,000 distinct CDR3 sequences; 30% were observed only once. More than 0.55% of the sample lies in the top ten. The sample taken for sequencing was blood. The receptors shown here come from a girl between 10 and 17 years old with multiple sclerosis.

This clonotype was seen a handful of times. This chain connects TRBV7-9 to TRBJ2-1; a weak D match, TRBD2 (5 bases). Germline values: CDR1 SEHNR, CDR2 FQNEAQ (reference sequence). Trimming cost V 3 bases and J 8 bases, with 8 bases left between them. The CDR3 is 12 residues long. CDR3: CASSFEGHEQFF. CDR3 nucleotides: TGTGCCAGCAGCTTCGAGGGTCATGAGCAGTTCTTC.

The rearrangement uses TRBV7-2 and TRBJ1-5; D is ambiguous. The CDR3 contains 12 residues. With 2 bases removed from V and 9 bases from J, the gap between germline ends came to 8 bases. Per the germline V gene, CDR1 is SGHTA and CDR2 is FQGNSA. The CDR3 loop reads CASSLTGRPQHF. CDR3 bases: TGTGCCAGCAGCTTAACCGGAAGGCCCCAGCATTTT.